A single sample gave rise to the 8 T cell receptor beta chains below, sequenced in a study of spatial heterogeneity in lung cancer. TCRdb re-called the 5' RACE reads with MiXCR, one entry per CDR3 protein. Among 55,000 to 75,000 distinct CDR3 sequences listed, approximately 8.9% were seen once. This sample's time point: blood at routine non-recurrence follow-up after resection. The source was PBMCs, collected at follow-up. The receptor set was obtained from a female donor with early-stage non-small cell lung cancer.

This clonotype was detected ten times or more. The chain's CDR3 is CASSDRGGSPLHF. The CDR3 DNA is TGTGCCAGCAGTGACAGGGGGGGCTCACCCCTCCACTTT. The rearrangement links TRBV2 to TRBJ1-6, with TRBD1 identical over 7 bases. This CDR3 comprises 13 residues. The germline V gene encodes CDR1 SNHLY and CDR2 FYNNEI. V shed 3 bases and J 10 bases; nucleotides not matched to a gene: 3.

This clonotype came up a few times. The rearrangement uses TRBV14 and TRBJ2-3; 13 nucleotides match TRBD2. Looked up from germline, CDR1 is SGHDN and CDR2 is FVKESK. V trimming: 4 bases; J trimming: 5 bases; junction bases outside the gene matches: 6. This CDR3 comprises 16 residues. For the CDR3, the DNA is TGTGCCAGCAGCCTCAGGACTAGCGGGAGAGTAGATACGCAGTATTTT. It encodes CASSLRTSGRVDTQYF.

This clonotype was detected ten times or more. The genes are TRBV20-1 and TRBJ2-1; no clear D gene. Per the germline V gene, CDR1 is DFQATT and CDR2 is SNEGSKA (reference sequence). Trimming took off 3 bases at V and 9 bases at J, with 21 bases between the two ends. The CDR3 extends over 15 amino acids. CDR3 sequence: CSASPMILGGVEQFF. The CDR3 DNA is TGCAGTGCTAGCCCAATGATTCTAGGTGGCGTTGAGCAGTTCTTC.

As to this clonotype: A read error may be the cause here, since a much bigger clone is one base away. The chain employs TRBV2 and TRBJ1-5; D is unresolved. The CDR3 spans 13 residues. Per the germline V gene, CDR1 is SNHLY and CDR2 is FYNNEI. CDR3 coding DNA: TGTACCAGCAGTGAGGTCCCTAATGGGCCCCAGCATTTT. Protein product: CTSSEVPNGPQHF.

This clonotype was seen at least ten times. V and J are TRBV7-6 and TRBJ1-5; 7 positions match TRBD1. The germline V gene has CDR1 SGHVS and CDR2 FNYEAQ. CDR3 length: 16 residues. V was pared by 6 bases and J by 3 bases, with 11 bases of the junction left unmatched. The CDR3 DNA follows: TGTGCCAGCAGTCCCAAGACCGGGACAGTCAATCAGCCCCAGCATTTT. Protein product: CASSPKTGTVNQPQHF. Combining the CDR3 with reference TRBV7-6 and TRBJ1-5 gives the whole variable domain GAGVSQSPRYKVTKRGQDVALRCDPISGHVSLYWYRQALGQGPEFLTYFNYEAQQDKSGLPNDRFSAERPEGSISTLTIQRTEQRDSAMYRCASSPKTGTVNQPQHFGDGTRLSIL.

The sample holds many counts of this clonotype. This chain links TRBV7-3 with TRBJ2-2, with 7 bases that match TRBD1. The CDR3 has 16 amino acids. Trimming cost V 4 bases and J 0 bases; bases outside gene matches: 5. CDR1 is SGHTA and CDR2 is FQGTGA in the germline V gene. The CDR3 DNA follows: TGTGCCAGCAGCTCACAGGGGCCTGCGAACACCGGGGAGCTGTTTTTT. Amino acid sequence: CASSSQGPANTGELFF.

In this sample, this clonotype turned up many times. The J gene is TRBJ1-2, the V gene TRBV6-5; maybe TRBD1 (6 bases). This CDR3 has 13 amino acids. With 0 bases removed from V and 12 bases from J, the gap between germline ends came to 14 bases. The germline V gene encodes CDR1 MNHEY and CDR2 SVGAGI. The chain's CDR3 is CASSYSGGALDTF. In DNA, the CDR3 is TGTGCCAGCAGTTACTCAGGGGGGGCGTTGGACACCTTC.

This clonotype was seen repeatedly, ten times or more. The V call is TRBV20-1, the J call TRBJ2-5; D is possibly TRBD2 (6 bases). The V gene's germline CDR1 is DFQATT and CDR2 SNEGSKA (reference sequence). This CDR3 region has 11 residues. Trimming stripped 7 bases from V and 1 base from J, with 7 bases between. CDR3 sequence (DNA): TGCAGTGGCGGGACCCAAGAGACCCAGTACTTC. It is translated as CSGGTQETQYF.